Each of the 24 T cell receptor beta chains below was sequenced from the same sample in a study of cytomegalovirus exposure and HLA in healthy donors. The protocol was immunoSEQ multiplex PCR, while the TCRdb copy is restricted to in-frame clones and leaves out a portion. The table has 200,000 or so clones, less than 90% seen once. The sequenced sample consisted of PBMCs. Receptor source: a woman aged 18-30 years in good health and CMV-seronegative.

The chain combines TRBV30 with TRBJ2-1, with TRBD1 matching 8 bases. The V segment lost 0 bases and the J segment 16 bases; nucleotides outside the gene matches: 8. Germline V gives CDR1 GTSNPN, CDR2 SVGIG (reference sequence). This CDR3 is 12 amino acids long. CDR3 sequence reads: CAWSVRDRTLFF. CDR3 nucleotide sequence: TGTGCCTGGAGTGTACGGGACAGGACCCTCTTCTTC. Full variable domain (missing parts from reference TRBV30 and TRBJ2-1): SQTIHQWPATLVQPVGSPLSLECTVEGTSNPNLYWYRQAAGRGLQLLFYSVGIGQISSEVPQNLSASRPQDRQFILSSKKLLLSDSGFYLCAWSVRDRTLFFGPGTRLTVL.

Turning to this clone: The junction departs from the called germline gene at one end, perhaps through a read error. This chain connects TRBV19 to TRBJ2-7, with D possibly TRBD1 on 6 matching bases. The CDR3 sequence is 12 residues long. Germline CDR1 and CDR2: LNHDA and SQIVND (reference sequence). This CDR3 reads CASSLDRTPQYF. In DNA form, the CDR3 reads TGTGCCAGTAGTTTAGACAGGACGCCGCAGTACTTC.

The chain links TRBV7-9 to TRBJ2-2; 11 bases map to TRBD1. Germline trimming cut 4 bases from V and 6 bases from J; bases unmatched to any gene: 10. Looked up from germline, CDR1 is SEHNR and CDR2 is FQNEAQ (reference sequence). The length of the CDR3 is 17 residues. CDR3 sequence: CASSSISPGQGAGELFF. CDR3 coding DNA: TGTGCCAGCAGCTCTATTTCACCGGGACAGGGGGCCGGGGAGCTGTTTTTT. Combining the CDR3 with reference TRBV7-9 and TRBJ2-2 gives the whole variable domain DTGVSQNPRHKITKRGQNVTFRCDPISEHNRLYWYRQTLGQGPEFLTYFQNEAQLEKSRLLSDRFSAERPKGSFSTLEIQRTEQGDSAMYLCASSSISPGQGAGELFFGEGSRLTVL.

The V call is TRBV2, the J call TRBJ2-3; D is ambiguous. This CDR3 comprises 13 residues. Trimming took off 3 bases at V and 4 bases at J, with 8 bases between the two ends. Looked up from germline, CDR1 is SNHLY and CDR2 is FYNNEI. The CDR3: CASSDNSPDTQYF. DNA for the CDR3: TGTGCCAGCAGTGATAACAGTCCAGATACGCAGTATTTT. The full variable domain, in which reference TRBV2 and TRBJ2-3 provide the parts outside the CDR3, is EPEVTQTPSHQVTQMGQEVILRCVPISNHLYFYWYRQILGQKVEFLVSFYNNEISEKSEIFDDQFSVERPDGSNFTLKIRSTKLEDSAMYFCASSDNSPDTQYFGPGTRLTVL.

This clone showed up just a few times. The CDR3 here is CARREQGGEQYF. The CDR3 coding sequence is TGTGCCAGGCGGGAACAGGGCGGCGAGCAGTACTTC. The genes are TRBV2 and TRBJ2-7, with D perhaps TRBD1 or TRBD2 (6 bases each). Germline CDR1 reads SNHLY; CDR2 reads FYNNEI. The CDR3 is made up of 12 amino acids. V was trimmed by 9 bases and J by 6 bases, leaving 15 bases between them.

This chain joins TRBV19 and TRBJ2-2; possible D gene TRBD1, 5 bases. This CDR3 is 15 amino acids long. Between the trimmed V and J ends, which lost 5 bases and 2 bases, there was a span of 12 bases. Germline V CDR1 and CDR2: LNHDA, SQIVND (reference sequence). The CDR3 region has the DNA TGTGCCAGTAGTTACGACAGCCGTAACACCGGGGAGCTGTTTTTT. Translated: CASSYDSRNTGELFF.

The chain is built from TRBV2 and TRBJ2-3; unclear D gene. V was cut by 3 bases and J by 4 bases, with 5 bases left in between. Germline V CDR1 and CDR2: SNHLY, FYNNEI. The CDR3 consists of 12 residues. CDR3 residues: CASSDWSDTQYF. The CDR3 coding sequence is TGTGCCAGCAGTGACTGGTCAGATACGCAGTATTTT.

V usage is TRBV2 and J usage is TRBJ2-3, with no clear D. Germline V gene sequence: CDR1 SNHLY, CDR2 FYNNEI. The V and J ends lost 7 bases and 4 bases respectively, with 12 bases between them. The CDR3 spans 13 residues. The CDR3 protein is CASTNSGPDTQYF. CDR3 bases: TGTGCCAGCACCAATTCCGGGCCAGATACGCAGTATTTT.

The V call is TRBV2, the J call TRBJ1-3; no clear D. Trimming pared 5 bases from V and 0 bases from J, leaving 8 bases between. Germline lookup yields CDR1 SNHLY and CDR2 FYNNEI. This CDR3 spans 14 amino acids. DNA for the CDR3: TGTGCCAGCAGTAGGGCCCTCTCTGGAAACACCATATATTTT. This codes for CASSRALSGNTIYF. Variable domain in full (rest from reference TRBV2 and TRBJ1-3): EPEVTQTPSHQVTQMGQEVILRCVPISNHLYFYWYRQILGQKVEFLVSFYNNEISEKSEIFDDQFSVERPDGSNFTLKIRSTKLEDSAMYFCASSRALSGNTIYFGEGSWLTVV.

The chain is built from TRBV2 and TRBJ2-3, with 12 bases matching TRBD2. Germline CDR1 SNHLY, CDR2 FYNNEI. J was trimmed by 3 bases and V by 6 bases; bases with no gene match: 1. The CDR3 loop spans 14 amino acids. This CDR3 reads CASRTSGGTDTQYF. In DNA, the CDR3 is TGTGCCAGCAGGACTAGCGGGGGAACAGATACGCAGTATTTT.

The V and J genes are TRBV5-1 and TRBJ1-4; a weak D match, TRBD1 (5 bases). CDR3 length: 16 residues. Germline V gene data show CDR1 as SGHRS and CDR2 as YFSETQ. Trimming pared 0 bases from V and 4 bases from J, leaving 13 bases between. Here the CDR3 reads CASSLASPGSNEKLFF. For the CDR3, the DNA is TGCGCCAGCAGCTTGGCCTCGCCAGGGAGTAATGAAAAACTGTTTTTT.

The chain couples TRBV27 to TRBJ2-3, with 7 bases fitting TRBD2. Losses at the gene ends were 6 bases for V and 4 bases for J; bases not matched to a gene: 1. This CDR3 has 12 residues. Germline V CDR1 and CDR2: MNHEY, SMNVEV (reference sequence). CDR3 sequence reads: CASRGRADTQYF. CDR3 coding DNA: TGTGCCAGCAGAGGGAGGGCAGATACGCAGTATTTT.

This clone was counted once. The gene calls are TRBV4-2 and TRBJ2-5; 10 bases agree with TRBD2. This CDR3 contains 17 residues. Germline CDR1 LGHNA, CDR2 YNFKEQ. V lost 5 bases to trimming and J lost 5 bases; unmatched junction nucleotides: 14. CDR3 sequence reads: CASSAGMGSGRRETQYF. The DNA of the CDR3 is TGTGCCAGCAGCGCGGGGATGGGTAGCGGGAGGAGGGAGACCCAGTACTTC.

This clone was found a few times. The chain links TRBV7-3 to TRBJ1-5, with a tentative D call TRBD1 (5 bases). The CDR3 spans 16 residues. CDR1 is SGHTA and CDR2 is FQGTGA in the germline V gene. Trimming shortened V by 4 bases and J by 2 bases, and 15 bases separated the two germline ends. This CDR3 reads CASSSGTRGGNQPQHF. Written as DNA, the CDR3 is TGTGCCAGCAGCTCGGGGACCCGGGGGGGCAATCAGCCCCAGCATTTT.

For the CDR3, the DNA is TGCGCCAGCAGCTTGGGTGGAGGACAATACGAGCAGTACTTC. As protein: CASSLGGGQYEQYF. J is TRBJ2-7 and V is TRBV5-1; D could derive from TRBD1 or TRBD2 (5 bases each). V was shortened by 0 bases and J by 4 bases, with 11 bases between the two germline ends. From germline, CDR1 is SGHRS and CDR2 YFSETQ. CDR3 length equals 14 residues.

This rearrangement joins TRBV7-7 to TRBJ2-2; perhaps TRBD1 as D (6 bases). CDR3 size: 19 residues. Germline assignment: CDR1 SSHAT and CDR2 FNYEAQ (reference sequence). V was trimmed by 6 bases and J by 6 bases, leaving 29 bases between them. In DNA, the CDR3 is TGTGCCAGCAGTTCGGGCCGGGACACTCCAACTTCGCGGGCCGGGGAGCTGTTTTTT. Translated, it gives CASSSGRDTPTSRAGELFF.

The chain joins TRBV7-9 to TRBJ1-4, with TRBD1 matching 9 bases. This CDR3 contains 14 residues. Germline CDR1 and CDR2: SEHNR and FQNEAQ (reference sequence). V lost 3 bases to trimming and J lost 5 bases; unmatched junction nucleotides: 1. CDR3 bases: TGTGCCAGCAGCTTCGGACAGGGGAATGAAAAACTGTTTTTT. Amino acids: CASSFGQGNEKLFF. The whole variable domain, filled in from reference TRBV7-9 and TRBJ1-4, reads DTGVSQNPRHKITKRGQNVTFRCDPISEHNRLYWYRQTLGQGPEFLTYFQNEAQLEKSRLLSDRFSAERPKGSFSTLEIQRTEQGDSAMYLCASSFGQGNEKLFFGSGTQLSVL.

The chain has TRBV27 and TRBJ2-3, with D possibly matching TRBD2 (5 bases). There are 15 residues in the CDR3. Germline V lookup: CDR1 MNHEY, CDR2 SMNVEV (reference sequence). The V end lost 3 bases, the J end lost 0 bases, and 10 bases lay between the germline ends. CDR3 DNA: TGTGCCAGCAGTTTTAGCGCGCTCAGCACAGATACGCAGTATTTT. Amino acid sequence: CASSFSALSTDTQYF.

The chain carries TRBV7-2 and TRBJ1-5, with D possibly TRBD1 on 5 matching bases. V lost 1 base and J 7 bases, leaving 14 bases between the germline ends. This CDR3 contains 15 residues. CDR1 and CDR2 (germline): SGHTA, FQGNSA. The CDR3 is CASSLVPQGGQPQHF. Here the CDR3 DNA reads TGTGCCAGCAGCTTAGTCCCCCAGGGTGGCCAGCCCCAGCATTTT.

This rearrangement joins TRBV6-6 to TRBJ2-3, with D unclear. V shed 2 bases and J shed 5 bases, with 11 bases lying between them. The CDR3 contains 14 residues. The V gene's germline CDR1 is MNHNY and CDR2 SVGAGI (reference sequence). CDR3 region: CASSYGPSGDTQYF. CDR3 coding DNA: TGTGCCAGCAGTTACGGCCCCTCCGGAGATACGCAGTATTTT.

The chain links TRBV2 to TRBJ1-1; D is possibly TRBD1 (5 bases). Per germline, CDR1 SNHLY and CDR2 FYNNEI. The CDR3 has 14 residues. Trimming took off 7 bases at V and 1 base at J, with 13 bases between the two ends. The CDR3 region has the DNA TGTGCCAGCAACCCCATGGGGGGGAACACTGAAGCTTTCTTT. Translated, it gives CASNPMGGNTEAFF.

The chain combines TRBV30 with TRBJ1-5; D is undetermined. This CDR3 comprises 13 residues. Germline V gene sequence: CDR1 GTSNPN, CDR2 SVGIG (reference sequence). V was clipped by 0 bases and J by 4 bases, with 7 bases between them. The CDR3: CAWSVRDNQPQHF. The DNA of the CDR3 is TGTGCCTGGAGTGTGCGGGATAATCAGCCCCAGCATTTT. Combining the CDR3 with reference TRBV30 and TRBJ1-5 gives the whole variable domain SQTIHQWPATLVQPVGSPLSLECTVEGTSNPNLYWYRQAAGRGLQLLFYSVGIGQISSEVPQNLSASRPQDRQFILSSKKLLLSDSGFYLCAWSVRDNQPQHFGDGTRLSIL.

V usage is TRBV7-8 and J usage is TRBJ1-2, with D possibly TRBD1 on 5 matching bases. Germline V gene lookup returns CDR1 SGHVS and CDR2 FQNEAQ. The CDR3 contains 13 residues. V gave up 0 bases and J gave up 8 bases, with 10 bases separating them. DNA of the CDR3: TGTGCCAGCAGCTTAGCCAGGGCGGGAGGCTACACCTTC. Amino acids: CASSLARAGGYTF.

This clone has a single count. The J gene is TRBJ2-1, the V gene TRBV7-3, with unresolved D. Trimming left V 2 bases short and J 7 bases short, with 18 bases between. Per germline, CDR1 SGHTA and CDR2 FQGTGA. CDR3 length: 16 residues. CDR3: CASSLVSGSPMNEQFF. CDR3 nucleotide sequence: TGTGCCAGCAGCTTAGTCTCCGGCAGCCCGATGAATGAGCAGTTCTTC.